This T cell receptor beta chain is drawn from a study of blood T cell repertoires in COVID-19 (TCRdb year 2020). Background on the whole study: Collaborator samples came from the United States, Italy and Spain and covered acute and convalescent phases of COVID-19. The material from the prospective study consisted of cDNA or gDNA derived from T cells, B-cell-depleted T cells, or PBMCs. The dataset comprised deeply sampled blood TCRbeta repertoires from subjects exposed to, actively infected with, or recovered from COVID-19. A freely available public database, intended as a resource for researchers studying the immune response to SARS-CoV-2, is where the repertoires were released. The samples were drawn from the first 160 participants of the ongoing ImmuneRACE study and from 950 to 1,500 subjects provided by 6 global collaborators. The sample metadata nearly always contained a de-identified subject ID, COVID-19 status, age in years and sex. Where available, HLA class I and class II types were obtained from metadata supplied by the sample provider rather than from assay-based typing. The paper's findings and limits, for the study overall: How much clinical and demographic metadata was included differed by source and by participant, and the metadata was provided uncurated.

CDR1 and CDR2, per the germline V gene, are SGHTA and FQGTGA. The junction shows trimming of 1 base on V and 7 bases on J, plus 17 bases between the germline ends. From its cysteine to its phenylalanine, the CDR3 spans 15 amino acids. This entry keeps only the CDR3 DNA: 45 bases, framed from base 1. The collaborating institutions used their own protocols to collect whole blood in K2EDTA tubes. Collaborator samples were shipped for TCRbeta analysis as frozen whole blood, isolated PBMCs, or DNA extracted from either sample type. TCRbeta CDR3 regions were amplified from genomic DNA by means of the immunoSEQ Assay, a bias-controlled multiplex PCR. Regarding the original processing steps: The number of nucleated cells in each sample was estimated from the amplification of reference gene primers within the assay. Sequence reads were collapsed and filtered to measure the absolute abundance of every unique TCRbeta CDR3 rearrangement. Productive Simpson clonality was computed per sample as the square root of Simpson's diversity index over productive rearrangements. TCRdb took over this immuneACCESS table, retaining in-frame rearrangements with V and J assigned. Such tables are incomplete; in checked studies, under half of the missing clones stem from an unresolved V gene, and the remainder is unexplained. The V and J calls and clone size were taken over from that table, and D and trimming were inferred from the DNA. In this sample the table shows about 140,000 clones, around 81% of which occur a single time. The ten largest clones capture 1.6% of the sample.

A remark on this clone: This receptor's antigen is unknown. No base-level quality is on record; no much larger clone is a single base apart.

The source material was peripheral blood. This clonotype originated in a human donor in a cohort sampled during active COVID-19. Here the chain combines TRBV7-3 and TRBJ2-7; matching of 5 bases hints at TRBD2 as the D gene. CDR3 loop: CASSLRAAPPGEQYF. The DNA sequence reads TGTGCCAGCAGCTTAAGAGCCGCCCCCCCGGGGGAGCAGTACTTC. Outside the CDR3, residues come from the reference TRBV7-3 and TRBJ2-7 proteins, so the full variable domain is: GAGVSQTPSNKVTEKGKYVELRCDPISGHTALYWYRQSLGQGPEFLIYFQGTGAADDSGLPNDRFFAVRPEGSVSTLKIQRTERGDSAVYLCASSLRAAPPGEQYFGPGTRLTVT.